This T cell receptor (beta chain) originates from a study of control samples from healthy donors and cancer patients (TCRdb year 2020). Worth noting for this clone: Its antigen has not been determined. Nothing much larger sits one base from this clone, and base qualities are not available.

Between the V and J ends, shortened by 2 bases and 4 bases respectively, the junction contains 14 bases. The CDR3 covers 14 residues, taking in both the cysteine and the phenylalanine. The kept DNA is CDR3 alone, 42 bases in frame from the first base. The germline V gene (reference sequence) gives CDR1 as GTSNPN and CDR2 as SVGIG. The protocol used for the library was the immunoSEQ multiplex PCR assay. TCRdb provides this immuneACCESS table in a form limited to in-frame rearrangements. Some clones are lacking; in checked studies, under half of them reflect an unresolved V gene, and why the rest are absent is not known. Present in this sample are roughly 120,000 clones, about 95% of which were seen just once. The ten top clones hold less than 4.5% of the sample.

The specimen was blood. The rearrangement joined TRBV30 to TRBJ1-1; the D gene is perhaps TRBD1, on 6 matching bases. The source is a man aged 25 to 40 in good health. The CDR3 loop reads CAWSHPRGGTEAFF. In nucleotides, the sequence is TGTGCCTGGAGTCACCCTAGAGGGGGCACTGAAGCTTTCTTT.